The entry below gives a single T cell receptor (beta chain) sequence along with its context. The sample belongs to a study of technical replicates of blood from a few donors. CDR1 is SGHVS, CDR2 FNYEAQ, per germline. The CDR3 runs 15 residues. V was cut by 5 bases and J by 7 bases, with 18 bases left in between. Data came from immunoSEQ multiplex PCR; TCRdb stores just in-frame clones and leaves some out. Of approximately 73,000 clones in the sample, roughly 90% were seen once. Input material: T cells isolated from PBMCs. This rearrangement joins TRBV7-6 to TRBJ2-1; D possibly corresponds to TRBD1 (6 bases). The sequence was collected from a human donor in good health. The CDR3, as DNA: TGTGCCAGCAGCGCGTTCAGGGGAAGGGGAAATGAGCAGTTCTTC. It encodes CASSAFRGRGNEQFF.